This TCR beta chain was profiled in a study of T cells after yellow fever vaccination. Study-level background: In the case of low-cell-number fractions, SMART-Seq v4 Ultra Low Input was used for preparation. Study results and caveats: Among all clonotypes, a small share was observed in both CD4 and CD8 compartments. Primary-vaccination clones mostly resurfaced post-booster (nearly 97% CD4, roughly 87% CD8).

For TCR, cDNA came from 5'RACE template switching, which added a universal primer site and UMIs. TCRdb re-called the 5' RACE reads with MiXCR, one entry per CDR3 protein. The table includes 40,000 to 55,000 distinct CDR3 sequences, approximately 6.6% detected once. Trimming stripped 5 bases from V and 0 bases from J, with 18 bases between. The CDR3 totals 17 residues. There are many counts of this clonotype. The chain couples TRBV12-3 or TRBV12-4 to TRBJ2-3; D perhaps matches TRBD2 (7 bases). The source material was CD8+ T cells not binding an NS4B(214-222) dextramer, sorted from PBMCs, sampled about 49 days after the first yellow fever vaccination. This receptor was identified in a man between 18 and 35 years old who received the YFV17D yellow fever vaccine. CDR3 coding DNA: TGTGCCAGCAGTCGGGGGGCGGCAATAGCTAGCACAGATACGCAGTATTTT. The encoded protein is CASSRGAAIASTDTQYF.